Each of the 28 T cell receptor beta chains below was sequenced from the same sample in a study of shared clonotypes between healthy human individuals. Sequenced by immunoSEQ multiplex PCR; TCRdb stores in-frame clones only, minus some. Among 2 million to 3 million clones listed, roughly 93% were seen once. Sequences were obtained from naive CD4+ T cells from PBMCs. The subset here: CD45RA+ positively selected. These receptors were taken from a man between 18 and 29 years old in good health. Some clones in this sample may be carry-over from other donors' samples.

The chain has TRBV2 and TRBJ2-2, with 8 bases matching TRBD2. The CDR3 totals 16 residues. Germline V lookup: CDR1 SNHLY, CDR2 FYNNEI. Germline trimming cut 7 bases from V and 6 bases from J; bases unmatched to any gene: 13. In DNA, the CDR3 is TGTGCCAGCACTCTGGGCCGGGGACTAGGTCCCGGGGAGCTGTTTTTT. It translates to CASTLGRGLGPGELFF.

With respect to this clone: The sample holds other DNA sequences that translate to the same CDR3. J is TRBJ2-1 and V is TRBV5-1, with TRBD2 matching 7 bases. Germline V CDR1 and CDR2: SGHRS, YFSETQ. Trimming took 0 bases from V and 3 from J; bases not matched to a gene: 3. The CDR3 extends over 15 amino acids. CDR3 region: CASSLGGRDYNEQFF. CDR3 sequence (DNA): TGCGCCAGCAGCTTGGGCGGGAGAGACTACAATGAGCAGTTCTTC.

This rearrangement joins TRBV28 to TRBJ1-5, with D possibly matching TRBD1 (6 bases). V dropped 2 bases and J dropped 5 bases, with 10 bases sitting between them. The CDR3 runs 14 residues. CDR1 is MDHEN, CDR2 SYDVKM, per germline. The DNA of the CDR3 is TGTGCCAGCAGTTTACAACAGGGACATCAGCCCCAGCATTTT. This sequence encodes CASSLQQGHQPQHF.

This rearrangement joins TRBV7-2 to TRBJ2-2; D call uncertain. The germline CDR1 and CDR2 sequences are SGHTA and FQGNSA. Trimming stripped 6 bases from V and 3 bases from J, with 2 bases between. This CDR3 comprises 11 residues. CDR3 protein: CASSYTGELFF. In nucleotides, the CDR3 is TGTGCCAGCAGTTACACCGGGGAGCTGTTTTTT.

The V and J genes are TRBV6-1 and TRBJ1-1, with 7 positions matching TRBD1. This CDR3 comprises 12 residues. Germline lookup yields CDR1 MNHNS and CDR2 SASEGT. Losses at the gene ends were 7 bases for V and 3 bases for J; bases not matched to a gene: 2. CDR3 bases: TGTGCCAGCATAGGACAGGACACTGAAGCTTTCTTT. Amino acid sequence: CASIGQDTEAFF.

The rearrangement joins TRBV2 to TRBJ2-7; D gene uncertain. Per the germline V gene, CDR1 is SNHLY and CDR2 is FYNNEI. This CDR3 is built from 12 residues. Trimming took off 6 bases at V and 3 bases at J, with 9 bases between the two ends. The CDR3 DNA reads as TGTGCCAGCAGACCGAACATCTACGAGCAGTACTTC. Translation gives CASRPNIYEQYF.

The chain carries TRBV7-9 and TRBJ1-2; weak D call: TRBD1 (5 bases). In germline, CDR1 is SEHNR, CDR2 FQNEAQ (reference sequence). This CDR3 is 17 amino acids long. V lost 1 base to trimming and J lost 2 bases, with 17 bases between them. The chain's CDR3 is CASSLDGWGTENYGYTF. As DNA, the CDR3 is TGTGCCAGCAGCTTAGACGGATGGGGGACGGAGAACTATGGCTACACCTTC.

V is TRBV7-6 and J is TRBJ1-3; D not resolved. The germline V and J ends were trimmed by 5 bases and 4 bases, with 9 bases remaining between them. CDR3 length: 13 amino acids. CDR1 is SGHVS, CDR2 FNYEAQ, per germline. This chain's CDR3 is CASSISGGNTIYF. CDR3 DNA sequence: TGTGCCAGCAGCATCAGTGGGGGAAACACCATATATTTT.

This clone was seen once. V is TRBV4-2 and J is TRBJ2-2; 7 bases fit TRBD1. The germline CDR1 and CDR2 sequences are LGHNA and YNFKEQ. V shed 5 bases and J 4 bases; nucleotides not matched to a gene: 13. The CDR3 has 17 residues. The chain's CDR3 is CASSARKDRRSTGELFF. In nucleotides, the CDR3 is TGTGCCAGCAGCGCCCGAAAGGACAGGCGGAGCACCGGGGAGCTGTTTTTT.

The chain recombines TRBV5-4 with TRBJ1-4, with 11 bases identical to TRBD1. V gave up 4 bases and J gave up 7 bases; unmatched junction bases: 6. This CDR3 region has 15 residues. The germline gives CDR1 SGHNT, CDR2 YYREEE (reference sequence). DNA of the CDR3: TGTGCCAGCAGCCTCGGGACAGGGGGAGGTGAAAAACTGTTTTTT. Its translation is CASSLGTGGGEKLFF.

V gene TRBV11-2 combines with J gene TRBJ1-2, with no clear D. V gave up 6 bases and J gave up 0 bases, with 14 bases separating them. Germline V lookup: CDR1 SGHAT, CDR2 FQNNGV. CDR3 size: 15 residues. CDR3 in amino acids: CASRTPGAANYGYTF. Here the CDR3 DNA reads TGTGCCAGCAGGACCCCCGGCGCAGCTAACTATGGCTACACCTTC.

Concerning this clone itself: At the DNA level, this CDR3 is encoded by other sequences in the same sample as well. The chain employs TRBV7-3 and TRBJ2-3; D perhaps matches TRBD2 (6 bases). The CDR3 runs 14 residues. Germline CDR1 is SGHTA and CDR2 is FQGTGA. The V end lost 2 bases, the J end lost 1 base, and 7 bases lay between the germline ends. CDR3 sequence reads: CASSLAGRTDTQYF. The CDR3 DNA is TGTGCCAGCAGCTTAGCGGGACGCACAGATACGCAGTATTTT.

This clone was observed a single time. The chain carries TRBV5-8 and TRBJ2-7; D is unresolved. V was shortened by 4 bases and J by 0 bases, with 14 bases between the two germline ends. In germline, CDR1 is SGHTS, CDR2 YDEGEE. The CDR3 spans 15 residues. This chain's CDR3 is CASSPGLQGSYEQYF. CDR3 DNA sequence: TGTGCCAGCAGCCCCGGCCTACAAGGCTCCTACGAGCAGTACTTC.

The J gene is TRBJ2-5, the V gene TRBV5-4; TRBD2 aligns across 11 bases. V shed 4 bases, J shed 3 bases, and the junction held 2 bases outside the gene matches. Germline V gives CDR1 SGHNT, CDR2 YYREEE (reference sequence). This CDR3 contains 14 residues. Here the CDR3 DNA reads TGTGCCAGCAGCCGGGGACTAGCGGAAGAGACCCAGTACTTC. Encoded protein: CASSRGLAEETQYF.

This rearrangement joins TRBV27 to TRBJ2-7; either TRBD1 or TRBD2 may supply D (6 bases each). Germline V gene sequence: CDR1 MNHEY, CDR2 SMNVEV (reference sequence). Trimming took off 8 bases at V and 6 bases at J, with 17 bases between the two ends. The CDR3 length is 13 residues. CDR3 coding DNA: TGTGCCAGCGGCTCGGGGGCGCAACCCGAGCAGTACTTC. This codes for CASGSGAQPEQYF.

Of note for this clone: Other DNA sequences within the sample encode an identical CDR3. V gene TRBV30 combines with J gene TRBJ2-6, with D unresolved. V lost 2 bases to trimming and J lost 1 base, with 3 bases between them. The CDR3 is 13 amino acids. Looked up from germline, CDR1 is GTSNPN and CDR2 is SVGIG (reference sequence). CDR3 sequence reads: CAWSPSGANVLTF. CDR3 sequence (DNA): TGTGCCTGGAGTCCTTCTGGGGCCAACGTCCTGACTTTC.

J is TRBJ2-7 and V is TRBV6-1; 8 nucleotides line up with TRBD1. Germline values: CDR1 MNHNS, CDR2 SASEGT. V lost 8 bases to trimming and J lost 3 bases; unmatched junction nucleotides: 9. The length of the CDR3 is 14 residues. The CDR3 DNA is TGTGCCAGCCGACGCGACGACAGGGGCTACGAGCAGTACTTC. This sequence encodes CASRRDDRGYEQYF.

This chain links TRBV14 with TRBJ1-1; no clear D gene. The CDR3 contains 13 residues. Deletions cut 1 base from V and 4 bases from J, with 7 bases between. CDR1 is SGHDN and CDR2 is FVKESK in the germline V gene. The chain's CDR3 is CASSQVYSTEAFF. For the CDR3, the DNA is TGTGCCAGCAGCCAAGTTTACAGCACTGAAGCTTTCTTT. The complete variable domain, with remaining parts taken from reference TRBV14 and TRBJ1-1, reads EAGVTQFPSHSVIEKGQTVTLRCDPISGHDNLYWYRRVMGKEIKFLLHFVKESKQDESGMPNNRFLAERTGGTYSTLKVQPAELEDSGVYFCASSQVYSTEAFFGQGTRLTVV.

The genes are TRBV9 and TRBJ2-7; TRBD1 is a possible D gene (5 bases). CDR3 length: 14 residues. Trimming cost V 2 bases and J 4 bases, with 13 bases left between them. Germline V gives CDR1 SGDLS, CDR2 YYNGEE. The CDR3 loop reads CASSVSKDSYEQYF. DNA of the CDR3: TGTGCCAGCAGCGTCTCAAAAGACAGTTACGAGCAGTACTTC.

The chain carries TRBV19 and TRBJ1-1; D may be TRBD1 (5 bases). The CDR3 extends over 14 amino acids. Trimming cost V 10 bases and J 4 bases, with 19 bases left between them. Germline V gene lookup returns CDR1 LNHDA and CDR2 SQIVND (reference sequence). CDR3 amino acids: CATHPIDRGTEAFF. The CDR3 DNA is TGTGCCACCCACCCCATCGATAGGGGCACTGAAGCTTTCTTT.

Concerning this clone: The sample carries other DNA sequences with the same CDR3. V gene TRBV5-1 combines with J gene TRBJ2-3, with 9 bases matching TRBD2. Germline V gene data show CDR1 as SGHRS and CDR2 as YFSETQ. This CDR3 spans 16 amino acids. The V gene end was trimmed by 2 bases and the J gene end by 0 bases; junction bases not matched to a gene: 4. CDR3 nucleotide sequence: TGCGCCAGCAGCTTAGCGACTAGCGGTAGCACAGATACGCAGTATTTT. Protein: CASSLATSGSTDTQYF.

This chain joins TRBV5-4 and TRBJ1-2, with TRBD1 identical over 7 bases. Germline V gene sequence: CDR1 SGHNT, CDR2 YYREEE (reference sequence). V was clipped by 0 bases and J by 4 bases; unmatched bases: 3. The CDR3 extends over 14 amino acids. The CDR3 coding sequence is TGTGCCAGCAGCTTGGACAGGGGTGGCTATGGCTACACCTTC. It yields the protein CASSLDRGGYGYTF. Together with reference TRBV5-4 and TRBJ1-2, the CDR3 gives the full variable domain: ETGVTQSPTHLIKTRGQQVTLRCSSQSGHNTVSWYQQALGQGPQFIFQYYREEENGRGNFPPRFSGLQFPNYSSELNVNALELDDSALYLCASSLDRGGYGYTFGSGTRLTVV.

This clone was seen once. CDR3: CASSGFPGLAGVYEQFF. CDR3 in DNA: TGTGCCAGCAGTGGGTTCCCGGGACTAGCGGGAGTATATGAGCAGTTCTTC. V is TRBV6-1 and J is TRBJ2-1; 14 bases agree with TRBD2. The germline CDR1 and CDR2 sequences are MNHNS and SASEGT. With 4 bases clipped from V and 8 bases from J, the junction kept 10 bases outside the gene matches. The CDR3 is 17 residues long.

This chain uses TRBV11-2 with TRBJ2-5, with 10 nucleotides matching TRBD2. The CDR3 totals 17 residues. V lost 1 base, J lost 5 bases, and 10 bases stayed unmatched. The germline gives CDR1 SGHAT, CDR2 FQNNGV. This CDR3 is CASSLGGASGSGETQYF. CDR3 DNA: TGTGCCAGCAGCTTAGGAGGGGCTAGCGGGAGCGGTGAGACCCAGTACTTC.

The chain recombines TRBV5-8 with TRBJ1-2, with D hard to call. Trimming left V 1 base short and J 3 bases short, with 10 bases between. The CDR3 loop spans 14 amino acids. Germline assignment: CDR1 SGHTS and CDR2 YDEGEE. The CDR3 spells CASSLIPIYYGYTF. The CDR3 coding sequence is TGTGCCAGCAGCTTGATTCCCATTTACTATGGCTACACCTTC.

The chain couples TRBV9 to TRBJ2-7; 9 bases are a match to TRBD1. V lost 4 bases and J lost 9; bases outside the gene matches: 11. Germline V gene data show CDR1 as SGDLS and CDR2 as YYNGEE. The CDR3 is 14 amino acids. The CDR3 spells CASSLMGQGRRQYF. CDR3 sequence (DNA): TGTGCCAGCAGCCTAATGGGACAGGGAAGGAGGCAGTACTTC.

With respect to this clone: This same CDR3 is encoded by further DNA sequences in the sample. V gene TRBV28 combines with J gene TRBJ1-2, with TRBD1 as a possible D gene (5 bases). Germline V gene data show CDR1 as MDHEN and CDR2 as SYDVKM. The CDR3 extends over 13 amino acids. V was trimmed by 5 bases and J by 4 bases, leaving 11 bases between them. CDR3 in DNA: TGTGCCAGCAGTCCCCCAGGGCTCTATGGCTACACCTTC. Its protein is CASSPPGLYGYTF.

The chain uses TRBV28 and TRBJ1-2; tentatively, D is TRBD1 (5 bases). This CDR3 is built from 14 residues. Germline values: CDR1 MDHEN, CDR2 SYDVKM. V was clipped by 4 bases and J by 7 bases, with 16 bases between them. Here the CDR3 reads CASSSIGTASGYTF. The CDR3 DNA is TGTGCCAGCAGTTCCATCGGGACGGCTTCTGGCTACACCTTC.